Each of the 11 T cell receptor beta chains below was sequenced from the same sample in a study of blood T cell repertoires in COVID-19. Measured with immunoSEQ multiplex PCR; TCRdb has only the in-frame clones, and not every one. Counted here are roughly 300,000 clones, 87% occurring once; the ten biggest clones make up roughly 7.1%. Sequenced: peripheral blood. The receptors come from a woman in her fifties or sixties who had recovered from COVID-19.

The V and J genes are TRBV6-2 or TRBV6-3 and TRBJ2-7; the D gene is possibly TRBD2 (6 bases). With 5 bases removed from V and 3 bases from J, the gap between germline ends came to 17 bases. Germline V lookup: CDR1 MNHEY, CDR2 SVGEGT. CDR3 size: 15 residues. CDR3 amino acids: CASSTRGLANYEQYF. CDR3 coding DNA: TGTGCCAGCAGTACCCGGGGACTTGCGAACTACGAGCAGTACTTC.

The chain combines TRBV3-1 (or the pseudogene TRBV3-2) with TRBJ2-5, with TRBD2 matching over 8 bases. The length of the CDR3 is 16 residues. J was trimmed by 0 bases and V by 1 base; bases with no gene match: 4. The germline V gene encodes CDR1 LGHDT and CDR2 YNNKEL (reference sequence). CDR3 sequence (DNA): TGTGCCAGCAGCCAAGCTCCACTAGCGGACCAAGAGACCCAGTACTTC. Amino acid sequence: CASSQAPLADQETQYF.

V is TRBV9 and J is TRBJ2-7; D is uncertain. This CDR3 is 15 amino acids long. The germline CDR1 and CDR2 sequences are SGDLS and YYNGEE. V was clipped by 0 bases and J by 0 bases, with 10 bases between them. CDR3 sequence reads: CASSVGGSTSYEQYF. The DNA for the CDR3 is TGTGCCAGCAGCGTAGGAGGCAGTACCTCCTACGAGCAGTACTTC.

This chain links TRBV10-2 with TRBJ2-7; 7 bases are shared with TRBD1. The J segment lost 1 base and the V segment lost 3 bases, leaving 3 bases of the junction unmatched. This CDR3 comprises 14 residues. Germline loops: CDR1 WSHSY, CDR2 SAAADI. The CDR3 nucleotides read TGCGCCAGCAGTGACAGGACAGGATCCTACGAGCAGTACTTC. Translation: CASSDRTGSYEQYF.

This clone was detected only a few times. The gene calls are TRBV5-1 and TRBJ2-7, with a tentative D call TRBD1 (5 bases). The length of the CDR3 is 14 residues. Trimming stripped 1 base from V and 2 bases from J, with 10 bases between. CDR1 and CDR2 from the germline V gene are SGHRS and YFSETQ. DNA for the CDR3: TGCGCCAGCAGCTTGTTAGGGGAACCCTACGAGCAGTACTTC. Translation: CASSLLGEPYEQYF.

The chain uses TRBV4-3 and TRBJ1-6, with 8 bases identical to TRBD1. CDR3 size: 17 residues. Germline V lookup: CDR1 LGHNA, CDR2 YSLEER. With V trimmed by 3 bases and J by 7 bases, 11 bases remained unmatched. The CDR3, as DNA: TGCGCCAGCAGCCAGAGATTCGGACAGGGTCAAAATTCACCCCTCCACTTT. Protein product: CASSQRFGQGQNSPLHF.

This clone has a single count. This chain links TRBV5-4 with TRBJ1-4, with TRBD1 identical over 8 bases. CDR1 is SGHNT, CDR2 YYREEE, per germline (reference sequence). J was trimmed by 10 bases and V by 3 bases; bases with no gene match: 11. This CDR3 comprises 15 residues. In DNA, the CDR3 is TGTGCCAGCAGCTCCACCAGGGGGCTGCAGGGAAAACTGTTTTTT. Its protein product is CASSSTRGLQGKLFF.

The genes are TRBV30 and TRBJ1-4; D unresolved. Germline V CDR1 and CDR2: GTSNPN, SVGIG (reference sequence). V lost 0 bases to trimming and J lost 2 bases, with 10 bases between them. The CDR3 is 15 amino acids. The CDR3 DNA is TGTGCCTGGAGTGTACGCGGTGGGACTAATGAAAAACTGTTTTTT. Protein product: CAWSVRGGTNEKLFF.

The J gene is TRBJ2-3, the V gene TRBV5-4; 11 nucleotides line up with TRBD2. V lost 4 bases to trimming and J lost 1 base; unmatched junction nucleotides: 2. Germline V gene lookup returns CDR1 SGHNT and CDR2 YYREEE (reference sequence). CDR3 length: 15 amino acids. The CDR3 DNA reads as TGTGCCAGCAGCCGGGGACTAGCGGGCACAGATACGCAGTATTTT. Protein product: CASSRGLAGTDTQYF.

The CDR3 protein is CASSIQVMETQYF. CDR3 bases: TGTGCCAGTAGTATTCAGGTGATGGAGACCCAGTACTTC. V is TRBV19 and J is TRBJ2-5; D gene uncertain. V dropped 3 bases and J dropped 5 bases, with 10 bases sitting between them. The CDR3 contains 13 residues. Germline CDR1 reads LNHDA; CDR2 reads SQIVND (reference sequence).

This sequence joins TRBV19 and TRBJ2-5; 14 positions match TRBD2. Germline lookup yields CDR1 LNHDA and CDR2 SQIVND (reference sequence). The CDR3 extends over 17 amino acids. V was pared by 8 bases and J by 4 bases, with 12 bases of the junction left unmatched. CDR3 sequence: CASQRLAGGPRGETQYF. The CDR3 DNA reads TGTGCCAGTCAACGACTAGCGGGAGGGCCGAGGGGAGAGACCCAGTACTTC.